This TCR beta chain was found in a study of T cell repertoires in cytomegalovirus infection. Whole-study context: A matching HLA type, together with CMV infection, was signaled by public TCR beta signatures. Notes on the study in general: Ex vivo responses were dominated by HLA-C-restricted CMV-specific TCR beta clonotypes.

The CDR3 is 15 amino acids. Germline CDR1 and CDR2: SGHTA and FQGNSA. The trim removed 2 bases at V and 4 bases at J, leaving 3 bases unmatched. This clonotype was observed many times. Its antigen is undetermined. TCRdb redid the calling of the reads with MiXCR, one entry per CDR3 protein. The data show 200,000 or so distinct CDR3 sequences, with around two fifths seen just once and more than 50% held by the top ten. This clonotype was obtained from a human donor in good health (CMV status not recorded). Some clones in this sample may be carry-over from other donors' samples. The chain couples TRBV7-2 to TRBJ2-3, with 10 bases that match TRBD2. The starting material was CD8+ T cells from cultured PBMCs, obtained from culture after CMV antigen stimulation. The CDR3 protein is CASSLLAGVADTQYF. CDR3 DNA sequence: TGTGCCAGCAGCTTACTAGCGGGAGTTGCAGATACGCAGTATTTT.